The sequence of this T cell receptor beta chain was determined in a study of cytomegalovirus exposure and HLA in healthy donors. A word on this clone: Its antigen is currently unknown.

Here immunoSEQ multiplex PCR was the method, and the copy in TCRdb shows in-frame clones only, minus some. This sample yields 110,000 or so clones, of which 70% to 90% are seen a single time; 3% belongs to the top ten. Findings and caveats of the study: The finding came from a later analysis; first-cohort TCR clusters tended to co-occur in the roughly 120 validation repertoires. Researchers counted about 150 TCR beta chains as cytomegalovirus-associated.

The donors belonged to the roughly 130-subject validation cohort, separate from the approximately 670-subject first cohort. The TCR was taken from a woman younger than 30 in good health and CMV-seronegative. The sequencing sample was made of PBMCs.

CDR3 in DNA: TGTGCCAGCAGCCCAATTGAGAGGAACACTGAAGCTTTCTTT. Amino acids: CASSPIERNTEAFF. The J gene is TRBJ1-1, the V gene TRBV6-5; D ambiguous. Germline loops: CDR1 MNHEY, CDR2 SVGAGI. Trimming left V 6 bases short and J 1 base short, with 12 bases between. CDR3 length: 14 residues.